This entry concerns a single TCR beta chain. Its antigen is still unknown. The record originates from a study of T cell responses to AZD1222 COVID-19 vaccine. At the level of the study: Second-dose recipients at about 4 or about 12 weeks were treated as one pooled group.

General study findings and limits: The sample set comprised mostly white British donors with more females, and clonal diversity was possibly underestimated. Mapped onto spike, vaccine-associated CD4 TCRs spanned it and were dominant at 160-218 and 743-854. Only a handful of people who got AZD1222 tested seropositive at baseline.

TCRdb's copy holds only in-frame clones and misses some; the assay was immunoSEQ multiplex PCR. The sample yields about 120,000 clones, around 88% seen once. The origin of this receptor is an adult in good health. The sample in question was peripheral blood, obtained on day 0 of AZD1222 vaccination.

This CDR3 is CASRSGTATNEKLFF. The CDR3 region has the DNA TGTGCCAGTAGATCGGGAACGGCAACTAATGAAAAACTGTTTTTT. The chain uses TRBV19 and TRBJ1-4; the D is unclear. Trimming removed 6 bases from V and 0 bases from J, with 11 bases in between. The CDR3 sequence is 15 residues long. Germline V gene data show CDR1 as LNHDA and CDR2 as SQIVND (reference sequence).